These 4 T cell receptor beta chains came from one sample sequenced in a study of blood T cell repertoires in COVID-19 (dated by TCRdb to 2018 to 2021). To prepare the library, the immunoSEQ multiplex PCR assay was applied. TCRdb obtained this table from immuneACCESS and retained in-frame rearrangements with V and J assigned. These tables miss some clones; where compared with another copy, unresolved V genes account for less than half of the shortfall, and the remainder is unexplained. The sample table records 120,000 to 150,000 clones; about 79% of these occur just once. The top ten constitute about 7.2% of the sample. Sequenced: peripheral blood. The receptors shown here come from a woman aged 50 to 60 in a cohort sampled during active or convalescent COVID-19.

V gene TRBV11-2 combines with J gene TRBJ2-7; 8 bases line up with TRBD2. Germline V gives CDR1 SGHAT, CDR2 FQNNGV. The CDR3 has 15 amino acids. Trimming cost V 5 bases and J 3 bases; bases outside gene matches: 9. The CDR3, as DNA: TGTGCCAGCAGCATAAGCGGGGGCCACCGCTACGAGCAGTACTTC. It is translated as CASSISGGHRYEQYF. The full variable domain, rest sourced from reference TRBV11-2 and TRBJ2-7, is EAGVAQSPRYKIIEKRQSVAFWCNPISGHATLYWYQQILGQGPKLLIQFQNNGVVDDSQLPKDRFSAERLKGVDSTLKIQPAKLEDSAVYLCASSISGGHRYEQYFGPGTRLTVT.

The chain uses TRBV24-1 and TRBJ1-5; no reliable D call. The CDR3 is made up of 13 amino acids. The germline V gene has CDR1 KGHDR and CDR2 SFDVKD. V lost 2 bases to trimming and J lost 6 bases, with 7 bases between them. CDR3 nucleotides: TGTGCCACCAGTGATTCGGGAGGTCAGCCCCAGCATTTT. Translation gives CATSDSGGQPQHF.

This clone was seen a handful of times. The rearrangement joins TRBV19 to TRBJ1-4; weak D call: TRBD1 (5 bases). V was pared by 1 base and J by 7 bases, with 10 bases between. Germline CDR1 reads LNHDA; CDR2 reads SQIVND (reference sequence). CDR3 size: 14 residues. As DNA, the CDR3 is TGTGCCAGTAGTATAGCGGGGGTCGGTGAAAAACTGTTTTTT. Amino acid sequence: CASSIAGVGEKLFF.

The chain uses TRBV19 and TRBJ2-2; TRBD1 aligns across 9 bases. In germline, CDR1 is LNHDA, CDR2 SQIVND (reference sequence). The junction had 10 bases not matched to a gene; V was cut back by 7 bases and J by 1 base. The CDR3 extends over 17 amino acids. This chain's CDR3 is CASTRTGGVWNTGELFF. The CDR3 coding sequence is TGTGCCAGTACAAGAACAGGGGGCGTGTGGAACACCGGGGAGCTGTTTTTT.